A selection of T cell receptor beta chains follows, all from one sample in a study of regulatory T cells in long-lasting Graves disease. TCRdb used MiXCR to reprocess the multiplex PCR reads, holding one entry per CDR3 protein. This sample has about 320,000 distinct CDR3 sequences, with 18% found just once. The sample consisted of peripheral blood mononuclear cells (PBMCs), taken at new diagnosis, from a patient treated with antithyroid drugs. The receptors were sampled from a female donor with Graves disease. Both conserved end residues are trimmed from each CDR3.

V gene: TRBV4-1; J gene: TRBJ1-2; CDR3 protein: ASSQDADRGYT
V gene: TRBV5-4; J gene: TRBJ2-7; CDR3 protein: ASSLFLGEQY
V gene: TRBV6-1; J gene: TRBJ1-1; CDR3 protein: ASSPADRATEAF
V gene: TRBV20-1; J gene: TRBJ2-4; CDR3 protein: SAQTQGQNIQY
V gene: TRBV9; J gene: TRBJ1-1; CDR3 protein: ASSVVGTADTEAF
V gene: TRBV9; J gene: TRBJ2-1; CDR3 protein: ASSAGQASEQF
V gene: TRBV19; J gene: TRBJ1-5; CDR3 protein: ASSILFRGDRGQPQH
V gene: TRBV3-1; J gene: TRBJ1-5; CDR3 protein: ASSQEDGQQPQH
V gene: TRBV20-1; J gene: TRBJ2-3; CDR3 protein: SATPTGLGLTQY
V gene: TRBV19; J gene: TRBJ2-3; CDR3 protein: ASSILGIGVTQY
V gene: TRBV6-2/TRBV6-3; J gene: TRBJ2-7; CDR3 protein: ASSELVLAGGEQY
V gene: TRBV5-1; J gene: TRBJ1-1; CDR3 protein: ASSLGAERTEAF
V gene: TRBV5-1; J gene: TRBJ2-3; CDR3 protein: ASSKETGGRTDTQY
V gene: TRBV10-3; J gene: TRBJ2-6; CDR3 protein: AIGRDRGFSGANVLT
V gene: TRBV28; J gene: TRBJ2-4; CDR3 protein: ASSFRGEDIQY
V gene: TRBV2; J gene: TRBJ1-2; CDR3 protein: ASSEATQGPAGYT
V gene: TRBV20-1; J gene: TRBJ2-3; CDR3 protein: SAGRLAGVSDTQY
V gene: TRBV10-3; J gene: TRBJ2-3; CDR3 protein: AIRETSGRGDTQY